The text below deals with one T cell receptor beta chain. Its antigen is unknown. Base qualities were left out, and no much larger clone turns up one base away. This sample is part of a study of blood T cell repertoires in COVID-19 (dated by TCRdb to the early 2020s). Regarding the study in general: Collaborator samples came from the United States, Italy and Spain and covered acute and convalescent phases of COVID-19. HLA class I and class II types, where available, came from metadata supplied by the sample provider rather than from assay-based typing. A freely available public database, intended as a resource for researchers studying the immune response to SARS-CoV-2, is where the repertoires were released. The samples were drawn from two sources: the first 160 participants of the ongoing ImmuneRACE study, and 950 to 1,500 subjects contributed by 6 global collaborators. Subjects who had been exposed to COVID-19, were actively infected with it, or had recovered from it provided the deeply sampled blood TCRbeta repertoires that made up the dataset. The prospective study material was composed of cDNA or gDNA derived from T cells, B-cell-depleted T cells, or PBMCs. The sample metadata nearly always contained a de-identified subject ID, COVID-19 status, age in years and sex.

Spanning cysteine to phenylalanine, the CDR3 consists of 15 amino acids. The retained sequence is limited to the CDR3, 45 bases, with the frame set at the first base. Via the germline V gene (reference sequence), CDR1 is MNHEY and CDR2 SMNVEV. After removal of 5 bases from V and 7 bases from J, the junction retains 10 bases not matched to a gene. A second Seattle source provided samples from volunteer blood donors who had recovered from COVID-19. The collaborating institutions used their own protocols to collect whole blood in K2EDTA tubes. Collaborator samples were shipped for TCRbeta analysis as frozen whole blood, isolated PBMCs, or DNA extracted from either sample type. TCRbeta CDR3 regions were amplified from genomic DNA using the immunoSEQ Assay, a bias-controlled multiplex PCR. The paper's processing steps were these. The number of nucleated cells in each sample was estimated by amplification of reference gene primers within the assay. To quantify the absolute abundance of each unique TCRbeta CDR3 rearrangement, sequence reads were collapsed and filtered. For each sample, productive Simpson clonality was calculated as the square root of Simpson's diversity index over productive rearrangements. TCRdb obtained this table from immuneACCESS and retained in-frame rearrangements with V and J assigned. These tables miss some clones; where compared with another copy, unresolved V genes account for less than half of the shortfall, and the remainder is unexplained. From that table come the V and J calls and clone size; the DNA was used to work out D and trimming. The sample data list about 280,000 clones, and approximately 83% of these were observed just once. Roughly 1.9% of the sample is held by the ten biggest clonotypes.

Summary of the overall study and its limitations: Clinical and demographic metadata were provided uncurated, with the amount varying by source and participant.

Here the chain combines TRBV27 and TRBJ2-7; 11 central bases correspond to TRBD1. This receptor was taken from a woman in her 30s who had recovered from COVID-19. Sequenced input: peripheral blood. Here the CDR3 is given as CASSHTRDRGGEQYF. The DNA sequence is as follows: TGTGCCAGCAGTCACACCAGGGACAGGGGGGGGGAGCAGTACTTC.